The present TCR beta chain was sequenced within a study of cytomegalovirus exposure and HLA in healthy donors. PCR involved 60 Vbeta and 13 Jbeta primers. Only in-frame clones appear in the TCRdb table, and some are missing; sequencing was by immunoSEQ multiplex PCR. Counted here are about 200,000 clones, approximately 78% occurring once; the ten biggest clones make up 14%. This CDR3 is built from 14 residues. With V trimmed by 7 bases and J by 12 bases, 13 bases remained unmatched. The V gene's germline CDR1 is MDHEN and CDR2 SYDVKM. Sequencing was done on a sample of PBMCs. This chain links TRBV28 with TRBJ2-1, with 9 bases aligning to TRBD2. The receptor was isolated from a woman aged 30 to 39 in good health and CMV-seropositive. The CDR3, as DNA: TGTGCCAGCATGGAGATAGCGGGAGACCGTTGGCAGTTCTTC. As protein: CASMEIAGDRWQFF.